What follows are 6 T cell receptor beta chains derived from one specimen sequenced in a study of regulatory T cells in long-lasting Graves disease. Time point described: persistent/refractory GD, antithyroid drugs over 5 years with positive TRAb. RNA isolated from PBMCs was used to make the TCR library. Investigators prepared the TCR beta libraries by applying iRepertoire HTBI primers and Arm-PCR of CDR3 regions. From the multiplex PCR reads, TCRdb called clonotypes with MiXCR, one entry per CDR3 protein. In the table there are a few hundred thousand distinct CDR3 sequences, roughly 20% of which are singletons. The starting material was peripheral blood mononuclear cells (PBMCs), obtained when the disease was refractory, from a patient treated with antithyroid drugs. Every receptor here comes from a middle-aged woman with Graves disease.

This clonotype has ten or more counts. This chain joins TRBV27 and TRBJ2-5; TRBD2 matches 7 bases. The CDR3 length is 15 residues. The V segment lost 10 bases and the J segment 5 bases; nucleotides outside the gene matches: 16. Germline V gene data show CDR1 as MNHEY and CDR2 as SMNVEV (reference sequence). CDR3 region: CATSSAGDGFETQYF. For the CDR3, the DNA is TGTGCCACCTCAAGTGCGGGAGATGGGTTTGAGACCCAGTACTTC.

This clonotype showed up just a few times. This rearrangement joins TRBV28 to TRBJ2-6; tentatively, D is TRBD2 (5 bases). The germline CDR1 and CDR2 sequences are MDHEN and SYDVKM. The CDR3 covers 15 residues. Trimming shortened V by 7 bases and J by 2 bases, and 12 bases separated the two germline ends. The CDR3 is CASIQAGAGANVLTF. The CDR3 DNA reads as TGTGCCAGCATCCAAGCCGGGGCTGGGGCCAACGTCCTGACTTTC.

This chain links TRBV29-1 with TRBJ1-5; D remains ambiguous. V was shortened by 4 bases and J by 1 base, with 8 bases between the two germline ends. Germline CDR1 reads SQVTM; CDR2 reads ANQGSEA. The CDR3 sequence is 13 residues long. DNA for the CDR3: TGCAGCGTTGGGGAGGCCAGCAATCAGCCCCAGCATTTT. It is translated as CSVGEASNQPQHF.

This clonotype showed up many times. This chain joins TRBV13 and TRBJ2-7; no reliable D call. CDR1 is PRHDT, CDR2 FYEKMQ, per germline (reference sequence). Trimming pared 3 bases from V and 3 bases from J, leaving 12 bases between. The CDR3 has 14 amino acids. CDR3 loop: CASSFISTLYEQYF. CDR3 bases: TGTGCCAGCAGCTTTATCTCTACACTCTACGAGCAGTACTTC.

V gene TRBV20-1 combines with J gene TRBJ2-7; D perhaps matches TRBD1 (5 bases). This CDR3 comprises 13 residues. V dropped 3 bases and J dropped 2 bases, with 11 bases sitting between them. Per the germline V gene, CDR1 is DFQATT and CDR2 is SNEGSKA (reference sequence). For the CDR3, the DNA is TGCAGTGCTAGTTTAGACAGTCCCTACGAGCAGTACTTC. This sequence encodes CSASLDSPYEQYF.

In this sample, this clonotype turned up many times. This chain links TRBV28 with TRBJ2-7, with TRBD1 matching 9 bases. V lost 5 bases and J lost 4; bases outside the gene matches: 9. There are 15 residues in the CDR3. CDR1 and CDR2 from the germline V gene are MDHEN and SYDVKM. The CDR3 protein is CASSTLGDRVYEQYF. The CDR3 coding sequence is TGTGCCAGCAGTACCCTAGGGGACAGGGTATACGAGCAGTACTTC. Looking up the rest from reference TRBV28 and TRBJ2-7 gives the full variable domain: DVKVTQSSRYLVKRTGEKVFLECVQDMDHENMFWYRQDPGLGLRLIYFSYDVKMKEKGDIPEGYSVSREKKERFSLILESASTNQTSMYLCASSTLGDRVYEQYFGPGTRLTVT.